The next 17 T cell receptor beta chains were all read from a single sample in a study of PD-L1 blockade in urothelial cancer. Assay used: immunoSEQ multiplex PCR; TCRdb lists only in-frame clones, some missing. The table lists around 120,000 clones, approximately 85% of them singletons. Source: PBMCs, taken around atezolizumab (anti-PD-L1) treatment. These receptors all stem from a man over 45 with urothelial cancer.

The CDR3, as DNA: TGTGCCAGCAGCTTAGCGCGGGGCGGGAGCTCCTACAATGAGCAGTTCTTC. Its protein product is CASSLARGGSSYNEQFF. The J gene is TRBJ2-1, the V gene TRBV7-6; TRBD2 agrees at 7 bases. Germline V gene data show CDR1 as SGHVS and CDR2 as FNYEAQ. V lost 0 bases, J lost 0 bases, and 5 bases stayed unmatched. The CDR3 is 17 amino acids.

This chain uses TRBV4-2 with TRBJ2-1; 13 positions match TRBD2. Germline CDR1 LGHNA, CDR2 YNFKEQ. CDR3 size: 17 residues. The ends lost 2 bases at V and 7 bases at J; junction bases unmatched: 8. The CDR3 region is CASSQQTGTSGKNEQFF. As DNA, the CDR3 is TGTGCCAGCAGCCAACAAACCGGGACTAGCGGGAAGAATGAGCAGTTCTTC.

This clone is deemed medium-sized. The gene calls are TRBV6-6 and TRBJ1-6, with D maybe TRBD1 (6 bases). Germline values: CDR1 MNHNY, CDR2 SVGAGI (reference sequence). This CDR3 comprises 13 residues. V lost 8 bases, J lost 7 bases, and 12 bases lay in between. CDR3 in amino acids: CASDQGRNSPLHF. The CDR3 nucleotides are TGTGCCAGCGACCAGGGGCGCAATTCACCCCTCCACTTT.

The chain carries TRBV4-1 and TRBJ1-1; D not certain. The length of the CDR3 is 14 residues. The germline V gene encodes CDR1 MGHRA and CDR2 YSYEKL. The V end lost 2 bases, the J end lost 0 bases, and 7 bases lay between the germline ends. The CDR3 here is CASSQTGMNTEAFF. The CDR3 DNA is TGCGCCAGCAGCCAAACCGGGATGAACACTGAAGCTTTCTTT.

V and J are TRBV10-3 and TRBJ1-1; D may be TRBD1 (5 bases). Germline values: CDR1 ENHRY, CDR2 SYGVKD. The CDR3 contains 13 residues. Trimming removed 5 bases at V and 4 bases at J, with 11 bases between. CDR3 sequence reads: CAISWGEGTEAFF. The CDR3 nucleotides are TGTGCCATCAGTTGGGGGGAAGGCACTGAAGCTTTCTTT.

The CDR3 sequence: CATSRTGGNTGELFF. The CDR3 DNA reads as TGTGCCACCAGCCGCACAGGGGGCAACACCGGGGAGCTGTTTTTT. The chain has TRBV15 and TRBJ2-2; TRBD1 agrees at 9 bases. With V trimmed by 5 bases and J by 2 bases, 3 bases remained unmatched. CDR3 length: 15 amino acids. Per the germline V gene, CDR1 is LNHNV and CDR2 is YYDKDF (reference sequence).

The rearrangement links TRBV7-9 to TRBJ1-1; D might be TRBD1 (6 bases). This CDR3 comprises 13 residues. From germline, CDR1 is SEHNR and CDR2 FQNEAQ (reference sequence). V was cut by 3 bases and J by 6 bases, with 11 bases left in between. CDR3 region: CASSFQGSPEAFF. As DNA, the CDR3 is TGTGCCAGCAGCTTTCAGGGGAGTCCTGAAGCTTTCTTT.

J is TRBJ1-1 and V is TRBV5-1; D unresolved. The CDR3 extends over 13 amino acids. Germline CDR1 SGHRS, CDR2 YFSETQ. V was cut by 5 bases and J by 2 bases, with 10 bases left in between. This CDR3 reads CASRPGLNTEAFF. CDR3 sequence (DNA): TGCGCCAGCAGGCCTGGACTAAACACTGAAGCTTTCTTT.

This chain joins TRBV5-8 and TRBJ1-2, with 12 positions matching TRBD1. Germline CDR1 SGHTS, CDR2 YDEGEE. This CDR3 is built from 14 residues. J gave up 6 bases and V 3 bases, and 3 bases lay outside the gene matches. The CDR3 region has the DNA TGTGCCAGCAGCTCCGGGACAGGGGGCCATGGCTACACCTTC. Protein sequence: CASSSGTGGHGYTF.

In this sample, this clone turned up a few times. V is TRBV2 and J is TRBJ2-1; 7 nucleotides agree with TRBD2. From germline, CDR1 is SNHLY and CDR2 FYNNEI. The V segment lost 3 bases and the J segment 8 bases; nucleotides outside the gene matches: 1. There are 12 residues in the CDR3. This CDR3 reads CASSEGGDEQFF. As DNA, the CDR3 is TGTGCCAGCAGTGAGGGGGGGGATGAGCAGTTCTTC. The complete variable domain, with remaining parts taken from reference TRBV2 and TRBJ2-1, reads EPEVTQTPSHQVTQMGQEVILRCVPISNHLYFYWYRQILGQKVEFLVSFYNNEISEKSEIFDDQFSVERPDGSNFTLKIRSTKLEDSAMYFCASSEGGDEQFFGPGTRLTVL.

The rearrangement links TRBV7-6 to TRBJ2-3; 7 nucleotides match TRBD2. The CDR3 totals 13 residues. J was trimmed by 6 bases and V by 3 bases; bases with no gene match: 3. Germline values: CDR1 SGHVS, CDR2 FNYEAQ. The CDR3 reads CASSFGGSDTQYF. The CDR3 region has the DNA TGTGCCAGCAGCTTTGGCGGGAGTGATACGCAGTATTTT.

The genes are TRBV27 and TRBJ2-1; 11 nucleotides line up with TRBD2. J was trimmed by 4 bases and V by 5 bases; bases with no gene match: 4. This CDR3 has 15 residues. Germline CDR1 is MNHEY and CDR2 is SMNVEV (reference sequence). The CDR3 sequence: CASSPSGGRYNEQFF. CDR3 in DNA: TGTGCCAGCAGTCCTAGCGGGGGGCGTTACAATGAGCAGTTCTTC.

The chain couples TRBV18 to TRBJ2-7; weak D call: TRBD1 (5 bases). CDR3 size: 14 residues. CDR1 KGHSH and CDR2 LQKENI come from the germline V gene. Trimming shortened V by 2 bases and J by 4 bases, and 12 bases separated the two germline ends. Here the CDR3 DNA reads TGTGCCAGCTCACCAGTCTCCAGGGATTACGAGCAGTACTTC. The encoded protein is CASSPVSRDYEQYF.

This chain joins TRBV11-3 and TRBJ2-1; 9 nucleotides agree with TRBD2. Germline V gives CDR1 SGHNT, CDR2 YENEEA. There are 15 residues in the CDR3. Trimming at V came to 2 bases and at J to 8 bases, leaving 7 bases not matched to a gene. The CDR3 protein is CASSLRGAGGYEQFF. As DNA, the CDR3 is TGTGCCAGCAGCTTACGGGGAGCGGGAGGATATGAGCAGTTCTTC. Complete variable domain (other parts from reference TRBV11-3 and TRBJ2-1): EAGVVQSPRYKIIEKKQPVAFWCNPISGHNTLYWYLQNLGQGPELLIRYENEEAVDDSQLPKDRFSAERLKGVDSTLKIQPAELGDSAVYLCASSLRGAGGYEQFFGPGTRLTVL.

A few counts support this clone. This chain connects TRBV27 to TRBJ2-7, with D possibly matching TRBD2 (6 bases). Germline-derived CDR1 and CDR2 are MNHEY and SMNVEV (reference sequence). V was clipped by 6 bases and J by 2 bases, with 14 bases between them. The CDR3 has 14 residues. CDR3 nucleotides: TGTGCCAGCAGAGATAGCGGCCGAACCTACGAGCAGTACTTC. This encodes CASRDSGRTYEQYF.

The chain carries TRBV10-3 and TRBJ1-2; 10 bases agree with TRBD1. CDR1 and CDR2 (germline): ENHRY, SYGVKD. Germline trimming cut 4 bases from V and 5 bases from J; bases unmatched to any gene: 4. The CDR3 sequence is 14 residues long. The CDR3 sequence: CAISGDRGRYGYTF. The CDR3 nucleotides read TGTGCCATCAGTGGGGACAGGGGCCGGTATGGCTACACCTTC.

As DNA, the CDR3 is TGTGCCAGCAGCTTCGGACAACTCCGAGTAAACACCATATATTTT. It codes for CASSFGQLRVNTIYF. This sequence joins TRBV5-6 and TRBJ1-3; D is perhaps TRBD1 (5 bases). The V gene lost 2 bases and the J gene lost 6 bases, with 15 bases spanning the gap. This CDR3 has 15 residues. Germline-derived CDR1 and CDR2 are SGHDT and YYEEEE. The full variable domain, rest sourced from reference TRBV5-6 and TRBJ1-3, is DAGVTQSPTHLIKTRGQQVTLRCSPKSGHDTVSWYQQALGQGPQFIFQYYEEEERQRGNFPDRFSGHQFPNYSSELNVNALLLGDSALYLCASSFGQLRVNTIYFGEGSWLTVV.